This is a list of T cell receptor beta chains from one sample in a study of technical replicates of blood from several donors. Using immunoSEQ multiplex PCR, the repertoire was profiled, and TCRdb retains in-frame clones only, with some absent. This table holds roughly 60,000 clones, roughly 89% found once. Sequencing used PBMCs. The receptor set was obtained from a human donor in good health. Some clones in this sample may be carry-over from other donors' samples. CDR3s include the opening cysteine and the closing phenylalanine or tryptophan.

v_gene,j_gene,CDR3aa
TRBV9,TRBJ1-3,CASSNGAGPSGNTIYF
TRBV4-2,TRBJ2-5,CASSQGLAGELKTQYF
TRBV27,TRBJ1-3,CASSPQTPDRGSGNTIYF
TRBV27,TRBJ2-7,CASSLGPSYEQYF
TRBV14,TRBJ1-6,CASSQWGSRYSPLHF
TRBV5-1,TRBJ2-3,CASSAGGYTDTQYF
TRBV29-1,TRBJ2-1,CSVGGDSRSSYNEQFF
TRBV4-1,TRBJ2-2,CASSQGLAGLNTGELFF
TRBV5-4,TRBJ1-1,CASSLGSLARNTEAFF
TRBV7-6,TRBJ2-3,CASSLVGGAADTQYF
TRBV4-3,TRBJ1-1,CASSQVWSPQGTEAFF
TRBV7-2,TRBJ2-1,CASRFRGTSSNEQFF
TRBV18,TRBJ2-2,CASSPRLVSTGELFF
TRBV18,TRBJ2-1,CASSTRSDEQFF
TRBV5-6,TRBJ2-3,CASSFLSALTTDTQYF
TRBV7-9,TRBJ1-3,CASSLYGQGSGNTIYF
TRBV30,TRBJ1-5,CAWNRDRDQPQHF
TRBV7-9,TRBJ2-3,CASSLRGNTDTQYF
TRBV4-2,TRBJ2-6,CASSQDRDPQSGANVLTF